Below, 30 T cell receptor beta chains from the same sample are listed, as sequenced in a study of post-analysis software for immune sequencing data. Broader study findings: When patients were compared with controls, 4 or 5 TRBV segments were more frequent, TRBV5-6, TRBV5-1 and TRBV20-1 among them.

The antigens for these receptors are not known. Researchers reported that TCR beta cDNA libraries carried unique molecular identifiers. TCRdb fed the PCR reads into MiXCR, producing one record per CDR3 protein. The top ten hold over 9% of the sample, which has hundreds of thousands of distinct CDR3 sequences, 59% seen once. Material: blood. The source is a girl aged 2 to 9 with multiple sclerosis.

The V gene is TRBV5-1, the J gene TRBJ2-1; no clear D. The CDR3 is 14 residues long. Trimming cost V 6 bases and J 5 bases, with 15 bases left between them. CDR1 is SGHRS, CDR2 YFSETQ, per germline. In DNA, the CDR3 is TGCGCCAGCACCCCGACAAGAACAAACAATGAGCAGTTCTTC. Its protein product is CASTPTRTNNEQFF.

The chain couples TRBV24-1 to TRBJ1-1; D may be TRBD1 (6 bases). The CDR3 runs 20 residues. V shed 7 bases and J shed 0 bases, with 29 bases lying between them. Germline CDR1 is KGHDR and CDR2 is SFDVKD. The CDR3 DNA reads as TGTGCCACCAGAACAGGGAGGGATTCGACCTCATACCACATGAACACTGAAGCTTTCTTT. Translating it yields CATRTGRDSTSYHMNTEAFF.

The rearrangement links TRBV28 to TRBJ2-1; 9 bases match TRBD2. This CDR3 comprises 18 residues. Per the germline V gene, CDR1 is MDHEN and CDR2 is SYDVKM. The V and J ends lost 4 bases and 0 bases, in that order; junction bases with no gene match: 10. CDR3 region: CASSSPRLAESSYNEQFF. The CDR3 DNA sequence: TGTGCCAGCAGTTCACCGAGACTAGCGGAATCCTCCTACAATGAGCAGTTCTTC. Full variable domain (outside the CDR3, taken from reference TRBV28 and TRBJ2-1): DVKVTQSSRYLVKRTGEKVFLECVQDMDHENMFWYRQDPGLGLRLIYFSYDVKMKEKGDIPEGYSVSREKKERFSLILESASTNQTSMYLCASSSPRLAESSYNEQFFGPGTRLTVL.

This clonotype was observed a handful of times. The V call is TRBV30, the J call TRBJ2-3; TRBD2 matches at 9 bases. Germline V CDR1 and CDR2: GTSNPN, SVGIG (reference sequence). V gave up 1 base and J gave up 3 bases; unmatched junction bases: 11. The CDR3 consists of 17 residues. CDR3 DNA: TGTGCCTGGAGTGAACTAGCGGGCCTCCCCCGGACAGATACGCAGTATTTT. Encoded protein: CAWSELAGLPRTDTQYF.

V and J are TRBV29-1 and TRBJ1-1; D gene ambiguous. CDR3 length equals 13 residues. In germline, CDR1 is SQVTM, CDR2 ANQGSEA. V was trimmed by 1 base and J by 11 bases, leaving 17 bases between them. CDR3 region: CSVEGWGMSVAFF. The DNA for the CDR3 is TGCAGCGTTGAAGGCTGGGGTATGAGTGTGGCTTTCTTT.

This clonotype was detected only a few times. The chain links TRBV4-1 to TRBJ1-2; no reliable D call. This CDR3 spans 15 amino acids. Trimming took 0 bases from V and 8 from J, leaving 16 bases between them. Germline lookup yields CDR1 MGHRA and CDR2 YSYEKL. In DNA, the CDR3 is TGCGCCAGCAGCCAAGAAAGAAAGGAGGCTCGGGGCTACACCTTC. Its protein product is CASSQERKEARGYTF.

The V and J genes are TRBV28 and TRBJ2-5, with 9 bases aligning to TRBD1. The CDR3 has 17 residues. J was trimmed by 7 bases and V by 0 bases; bases with no gene match: 12. Germline CDR1 is MDHEN and CDR2 is SYDVKM. CDR3 nucleotides: TGTGCCAGCAGTTTATGGGTCCCGGGACAGGGCGTTGGGACCCAGTACTTC. Protein: CASSLWVPGQGVGTQYF.

The gene calls are TRBV5-1 and TRBJ2-1; TRBD2 matches at 9 bases. Germline CDR1 and CDR2: SGHRS and YFSETQ. CDR3 length: 15 amino acids. Trimming took 9 bases from V and 4 from J; bases not matched to a gene: 11. The CDR3 here is CATQMTSGTYNEQFF. CDR3 sequence (DNA): TGCGCCACCCAAATGACTAGCGGTACATACAATGAGCAGTTCTTC.

This sequence joins TRBV24-1 and TRBJ2-1; perhaps TRBD2 as D (6 bases). The germline gives CDR1 KGHDR, CDR2 SFDVKD. The CDR3 consists of 15 residues. The ends were cut back, 4 bases at V and 0 bases at J, with 9 bases in the middle. CDR3 coding DNA: TGTGCCACCAGTGACCCGGGAGCCTCCTACAATGAGCAGTTCTTC. This codes for CATSDPGASYNEQFF.

This clonotype came up a few times. The chain carries TRBV6-1 and TRBJ2-5; 10 bases are shared with TRBD2. The end of the DNA is better explained by TRBJ2-7, so the J call may be wrong. The CDR3 has 17 residues. Germline V gene lookup returns CDR1 MNHNS and CDR2 SASEGT. This CDR3 is CASSQQTLLAGEGEQYF. CDR3 nucleotide sequence: TGTGCCAGCAGCCAACAGACCCTTCTAGCGGGAGAGGGCGAGCAGTACTTC.

This clonotype was counted only a few times. The chain links TRBV12-3 or TRBV12-4 to TRBJ1-1; maybe TRBD1 (5 bases). Trimming took off 6 bases at V and 1 base at J, with 12 bases between the two ends. The CDR3 is 14 residues long. In nucleotides, the CDR3 is TGTGCCAGCAGACAGTTTGGACAGAACACTGAAGCTTTCTTT. Translated, it gives CASRQFGQNTEAFF.

The chain has TRBV7-2 and TRBJ1-2; 7 bases map to TRBD1. Germline-derived CDR1 and CDR2 are SGHTA and FQGNSA. The CDR3 is made up of 15 amino acids. With 2 bases clipped from V and 4 bases from J, the junction kept 7 bases outside the gene matches. In DNA, the CDR3 is TGTGCCAGCAGCTTACAGGGGGGGGTTTTCTATGGCTACACCTTC. This encodes CASSLQGGVFYGYTF.

The chain combines TRBV5-5 with TRBJ2-6; TRBD1 or TRBD2 may be the D gene (5 bases each). Germline V gives CDR1 SGHKS, CDR2 YYEKEE (reference sequence). CDR3 length: 20 residues. The V and J ends lost 1 base and 2 bases respectively, with 22 bases between them. The CDR3 sequence: CASSLIHPGPTVAGANVLTF. In nucleotides, the CDR3 is TGTGCCAGCAGCTTGATTCATCCGGGACCGACGGTCGCTGGGGCCAACGTCCTGACTTTC. Looking up the rest from reference TRBV5-5 and TRBJ2-6 gives the full variable domain: DAGVTQSPTHLIKTRGQQVTLRCSPISGHKSVSWYQQVLGQGPQFIFQYYEKEERGRGNFPDRFSARQFPNYSSELNVNALLLGDSALYLCASSLIHPGPTVAGANVLTFGAGSRLTVL.

The chain recombines TRBV29-1 with TRBJ1-4, with 11 bases matching TRBD1. V lost 4 bases and J lost 6; bases outside the gene matches: 4. Germline V gene data show CDR1 as SQVTM and CDR2 as ANQGSEA. The CDR3 sequence is 14 residues long. The CDR3 region has the DNA TGCAGCGTTGGACCGGGACAGGGGGATGAAAAACTGTTTTTT. It is translated as CSVGPGQGDEKLFF. Combining the CDR3 with reference TRBV29-1 and TRBJ1-4 gives the whole variable domain SAVISQKPSRDICQRGTSLTIQCQVDSQVTMMFWYRQQPGQSLTLIATANQGSEATYESGFVIDKFPISRPNLTFSTLTVSNMSPEDSSIYLCSVGPGQGDEKLFFGSGTQLSVL.

This clonotype was counted between two and nine times. The chain joins TRBV12-3 or TRBV12-4 to TRBJ2-5; a possible D gene is TRBD2 (6 bases). The CDR3 covers 15 residues. Trimming removed 6 bases at V and 3 bases at J, with 17 bases between. CDR3 sequence: CASSSGTPLKETQYF. CDR3 in DNA: TGTGCCAGCAGCTCCGGGACTCCACTCAAAGAGACCCAGTACTTC.

The rearrangement joins TRBV9 to TRBJ2-7; tentatively, D is TRBD1 (5 bases). Deletions cut 0 bases from V and 0 bases from J, with 10 bases between. This CDR3 region has 15 residues. Per the germline V gene, CDR1 is SGDLS and CDR2 is YYNGEE. Here the CDR3 reads CASSVGGRDSYEQYF. For the CDR3, the DNA is TGTGCCAGCAGCGTAGGTGGCAGGGACTCCTACGAGCAGTACTTC.

This clonotype was seen a few times. This chain connects TRBV7-2 to TRBJ2-3; a weak D match, TRBD2 (6 bases). Germline V CDR1 and CDR2: SGHTA, FQGNSA. The V and J ends lost 1 base and 5 bases respectively, with 13 bases between them. The CDR3 consists of 15 residues. CDR3 sequence reads: CASSLVGGAGDTQYF. The CDR3, as DNA: TGTGCCAGCAGCTTAGTCGGAGGGGCGGGAGATACGCAGTATTTT.

V is TRBV7-2 and J is TRBJ2-1, with TRBD2 identical over 10 bases. V lost 5 bases and J lost 4; bases outside the gene matches: 8. Germline V gives CDR1 SGHTA, CDR2 FQGNSA. The length of the CDR3 is 16 residues. Here the CDR3 DNA reads TGTGCCAGCAGCAACCAGGGACTAGCGTATTACAATGAGCAGTTCTTC. It is translated as CASSNQGLAYYNEQFF.

This clonotype was observed a few times. The chain couples TRBV7-2 to TRBJ1-2; 7 nucleotides align to TRBD1. Germline CDR1 and CDR2: SGHTA and FQGNSA. CDR3 length equals 14 residues. The V gene end was trimmed by 5 bases and the J gene end by 3 bases; junction bases not matched to a gene: 6. The CDR3: CASSQGQDHYGYTF. CDR3 nucleotides: TGTGCCAGCAGCCAAGGACAGGACCACTATGGCTACACCTTC. The full variable domain, completed using reference TRBV7-2 and TRBJ1-2, is GAGVSQSPSNKVTEKGKDVELRCDPISGHTALYWYRQSLGQGLEFLIYFQGNSAPDKSGLPSDRFSAERTGGSVSTLTIQRTQQEDSAVYLCASSQGQDHYGYTFGSGTRLTVV.

This sequence joins TRBV5-6 and TRBJ1-2, with a possible D match to TRBD1 (5 bases). CDR1 and CDR2 (germline): SGHDT, YYEEEE. With 2 bases removed from V and 6 bases from J, the gap between germline ends came to 11 bases. The CDR3 loop spans 13 amino acids. In DNA, the CDR3 is TGTGCCAGCAGCTTCGAAGGGGTCGATGGCTACACCTTC. The encoded protein is CASSFEGVDGYTF. Combining the CDR3 with reference TRBV5-6 and TRBJ1-2 gives the whole variable domain DAGVTQSPTHLIKTRGQQVTLRCSPKSGHDTVSWYQQALGQGPQFIFQYYEEEERQRGNFPDRFSGHQFPNYSSELNVNALLLGDSALYLCASSFEGVDGYTFGSGTRLTVV.

The chain joins TRBV5-6 to TRBJ2-1; possible D gene TRBD2, 6 bases. This CDR3 has 15 residues. Trimming left V 3 bases short and J 0 bases short, with 10 bases between. Germline CDR1 is SGHDT and CDR2 is YYEEEE. The CDR3 is CASSYPGLSYNEQFF. The CDR3, as DNA: TGTGCCAGCAGCTACCCGGGACTCTCCTACAATGAGCAGTTCTTC.

In this sample, this clonotype turned up a few times. The V gene is TRBV7-2, the J gene TRBJ1-1; D is possibly TRBD1 (5 bases). CDR1 SGHTA and CDR2 FQGNSA come from the germline V gene. V lost 1 base to trimming and J lost 1 base, with 7 bases between them. This CDR3 spans 14 amino acids. CDR3 amino acids: CASSLVTGNTEAFF. The DNA for the CDR3 is TGTGCCAGCAGCTTAGTTACAGGGAACACTGAAGCTTTCTTT.

The chain couples TRBV20-1 to TRBJ2-5; 8 bases map to TRBD1. The CDR3 totals 13 residues. The germline gives CDR1 DFQATT, CDR2 SNEGSKA (reference sequence). V dropped 6 bases and J dropped 5; count of bases not matched to a gene: 8. CDR3 in amino acids: CSAVKTGAETQYF. The CDR3 nucleotides are TGCAGTGCCGTGAAGACAGGGGCCGAGACCCAGTACTTC.

This clonotype showed up just a few times. V is TRBV20-1 and J is TRBJ1-1; D is undetermined. This CDR3 spans 14 amino acids. Trimming cost V 4 bases and J 0 bases, with 12 bases left between them. Germline V gene lookup returns CDR1 DFQATT and CDR2 SNEGSKA (reference sequence). CDR3 protein: CSATSSNLNTEAFF. CDR3 DNA sequence: TGCAGTGCTACCTCCTCGAACTTGAACACTGAAGCTTTCTTT.

This clonotype was observed a few times. The genes are TRBV4-2 and TRBJ2-1; tentatively, D is TRBD1 or TRBD2 (6 bases each). With 5 bases removed from V and 0 bases from J, the gap between germline ends came to 20 bases. From germline, CDR1 is LGHNA and CDR2 YNFKEQ. The CDR3 sequence is 18 residues long. The CDR3 here is CASSSGELAESSYNEQFF. CDR3 DNA sequence: TGTGCCAGCAGCTCAGGGGAACTAGCCGAGAGCTCCTACAATGAGCAGTTCTTC.

This clonotype has a single count. V and J are TRBV10-3 and TRBJ2-1; 13 bases align to TRBD2. Unmatched junction bases numbered 1, after V lost 2 bases and J lost 6 bases. The germline V gene has CDR1 ENHRY and CDR2 SYGVKD. This CDR3 spans 15 amino acids. CDR3 coding DNA: TGTGCCATCAGTGAGGGACTAGCGGGAGTCAATGAGCAGTTCTTC. Encoded protein: CAISEGLAGVNEQFF.

Only a few counts were recorded for this clonotype. This chain joins TRBV6-5 and TRBJ2-3; D remains unclear. V gave up 8 bases and J gave up 0 bases, with 18 bases separating them. Germline V gives CDR1 MNHEY, CDR2 SVGAGI. The CDR3 is 16 amino acids. CDR3 sequence: CASRINGRPSTDTQYF. The CDR3 region has the DNA TGTGCCAGCCGAATCAACGGGCGGCCTAGCACAGATACGCAGTATTTT.

This clonotype was found a few times. This chain connects TRBV5-1 to TRBJ2-1; a weak D match, TRBD2 (6 bases). The germline gives CDR1 SGHRS, CDR2 YFSETQ. CDR3 length equals 15 residues. The V and J ends lost 7 bases and 4 bases respectively, with 18 bases between them. The CDR3 spells CASGARDSEYNEQFF. CDR3 nucleotides: TGCGCCAGCGGAGCGCGGGACTCCGAATACAATGAGCAGTTCTTC.

This clonotype was observed a few times. V gene TRBV7-9 combines with J gene TRBJ2-1, with 11 nucleotides matching TRBD2. The junction had 8 bases not matched to a gene; V was cut back by 3 bases and J by 10 bases. The CDR3 has 15 residues. Germline CDR1 reads SEHNR; CDR2 reads FQNEAQ (reference sequence). In DNA form, the CDR3 reads TGTGCCAGCAGCTTTCTAGCGGGGGGCCGGGGGGAGCAGTTCTTC. Translating gives CASSFLAGGRGEQFF.

The CDR3 DNA follows: TGTGCCAGCAGCCCAGAGCCTCAGGGGAAGTCGCAGTATTTT. Its translation: CASSPEPQGKSQYF. This rearrangement joins TRBV14 to TRBJ2-3; maybe TRBD1 (6 bases). Trimming removed 4 bases from V and 10 bases from J, with 18 bases in between. The CDR3 totals 14 residues. In germline, CDR1 is SGHDN, CDR2 FVKESK.